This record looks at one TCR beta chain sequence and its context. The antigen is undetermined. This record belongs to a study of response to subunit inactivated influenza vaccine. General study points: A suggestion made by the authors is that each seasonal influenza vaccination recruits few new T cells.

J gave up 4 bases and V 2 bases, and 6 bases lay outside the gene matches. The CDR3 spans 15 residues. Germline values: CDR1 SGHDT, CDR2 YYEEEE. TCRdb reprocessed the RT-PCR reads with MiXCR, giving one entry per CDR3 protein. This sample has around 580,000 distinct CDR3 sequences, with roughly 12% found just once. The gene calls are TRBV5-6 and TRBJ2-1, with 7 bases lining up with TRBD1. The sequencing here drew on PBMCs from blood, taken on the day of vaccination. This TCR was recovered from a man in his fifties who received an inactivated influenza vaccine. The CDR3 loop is CASSLGTAVYNEQFF. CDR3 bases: TGTGCCAGCAGCTTAGGGACAGCGGTGTACAATGAGCAGTTCTTC.